Listed here are 18 T cell receptor beta chains from one sample, sequenced in a study of blood T cell repertoires in COVID-19. Clones were sequenced by immunoSEQ multiplex PCR, and TCRdb holds only the in-frame ones, with some missing. The sample lists tens of thousands of clones, approximately 84% occurring once. Material for sequencing was peripheral blood. Source of these receptors: an elderly woman with acute or convalescent COVID-19.

V is TRBV10-3 and J is TRBJ1-2; 11 bases are shared with TRBD1. The CDR3 runs to 13 residues. V trimming: 8 bases; J trimming: 9 bases; junction bases outside the gene matches: 8. Germline V lookup: CDR1 ENHRY, CDR2 SYGVKD. Written as DNA, the CDR3 is TGTGCCATCGTGGGACAGGGGGAAGGGAGCTACACCTTC. Residues: CAIVGQGEGSYTF.

In its sample, this clone was seen a few times. This rearrangement joins TRBV11-2 to TRBJ2-2, with 9 bases aligning to TRBD1. The CDR3 covers 13 residues. J lost 11 bases, V lost 5 bases, and 6 bases had no gene match. CDR1 SGHAT and CDR2 FQNNGV come from the germline V gene. DNA for the CDR3: TGTGCCAGCAGCCCCGGACAGGGGAGAGAGCTGTTTTTT. It translates to CASSPGQGRELFF. The variable domain in full, with the rest retrieved from reference TRBV11-2 and TRBJ2-2, is EAGVAQSPRYKIIEKRQSVAFWCNPISGHATLYWYQQILGQGPKLLIQFQNNGVVDDSQLPKDRFSAERLKGVDSTLKIQPAKLEDSAVYLCASSPGQGRELFFGEGSRLTVL.

The chain uses TRBV27 and TRBJ1-4, with a possible D match to TRBD1 (5 bases). The CDR3 has 15 amino acids. The germline V gene has CDR1 MNHEY and CDR2 SMNVEV (reference sequence). Trimming left V 5 bases short and J 3 bases short, with 13 bases between. CDR3 nucleotides: TGTGCCAGCAGTGCGCAGGGTCTAGCTAATGAAAAACTGTTTTTT. This gives the protein CASSAQGLANEKLFF.

The chain carries TRBV5-1 and TRBJ2-1; D may be TRBD2 (6 bases). The CDR3 covers 15 residues. V shed 5 bases and J shed 3 bases, with 15 bases lying between them. Germline CDR1 reads SGHRS; CDR2 reads YFSETQ. For the CDR3, the DNA is TGCGCCAGCAGTCGGGCGGGGAGCATCTACAATGAGCAGTTCTTC. The encoded protein is CASSRAGSIYNEQFF.

The J gene is TRBJ2-5, the V gene TRBV7-2; the match to TRBD2 covers 8 bases. The germline CDR1 and CDR2 sequences are SGHTA and FQGNSA. After removal of 4 bases from V and 2 bases from J, the junction contained 9 bases not matched to a gene. CDR3 length equals 16 residues. CDR3: CASSSAGTRGQETQYF. The CDR3 nucleotides read TGTGCCAGCAGCTCAGCCGGGACTAGGGGTCAAGAGACCCAGTACTTC.

The genes are TRBV24-1 and TRBJ2-1, with 9 bases matching TRBD2. CDR3 length: 15 amino acids. Germline CDR1 is KGHDR and CDR2 is SFDVKD. Trimming removed 7 bases from V and 1 base from J; junction bases left unmatched: 4. CDR3 in amino acids: CATSQAGGSYNEQFF. The DNA of the CDR3 is TGTGCCACCAGCCAAGCGGGAGGATCCTACAATGAGCAGTTCTTC.

The chain employs TRBV30 and TRBJ1-5; the D is unclear. The CDR3 consists of 13 residues. Trimming removed 2 bases from V and 5 bases from J, with 10 bases in between. Germline V gene lookup returns CDR1 GTSNPN and CDR2 SVGIG (reference sequence). The CDR3 sequence: CAWSSGNDQPQHF. CDR3 nucleotides: TGTGCCTGGAGTTCGGGTAACGATCAGCCCCAGCATTTT.

This clone was detected only once. V and J are TRBV5-4 and TRBJ1-1, with TRBD1 as a possible D gene (5 bases). The V gene's germline CDR1 is SGHNT and CDR2 YYREEE (reference sequence). V lost 4 bases and J lost 6, with 13 bases in between. CDR3 size: 13 residues. CDR3 amino acids: CASSGAGSAEAFF. The CDR3 DNA reads TGTGCCAGCAGCGGGGCGGGGTCAGCTGAAGCTTTCTTT.

In its sample, this clone is medium-sized. The rearrangement uses TRBV5-8 and TRBJ1-4, with TRBD1 matching 8 bases. The CDR3 has 14 residues. CDR1 is SGHTS and CDR2 is YDEGEE in the germline V gene. Trimming took 4 bases from V and 8 from J; bases not matched to a gene: 7. The DNA of the CDR3 is TGTGCCAGCAGCATAGGGACAGGCAAAGAAAAACTGTTTTTT. Residues: CASSIGTGKEKLFF.

This chain uses TRBV4-3 with TRBJ2-2, with 9 bases that match TRBD2. CDR3 length: 15 residues. The trim removed 0 bases at V and 6 bases at J, leaving 2 bases unmatched. The V gene's germline CDR1 is LGHNA and CDR2 YSLEER. CDR3 loop: CASSQEGGRAGELFF. DNA for the CDR3: TGCGCCAGCAGCCAAGAAGGCGGGAGGGCCGGGGAGCTGTTTTTT.

The gene calls are TRBV2 and TRBJ2-1, with D unclear. V was pared by 4 bases and J by 2 bases, with 9 bases between. The CDR3 covers 14 residues. Germline values: CDR1 SNHLY, CDR2 FYNNEI. The CDR3: CASSARRTYNEQFF. CDR3 DNA sequence: TGTGCCAGCAGTGCTAGACGTACCTACAATGAGCAGTTCTTC.

The V and J genes are TRBV4-3 and TRBJ1-2; 8 bases are shared with TRBD1. The CDR3 has 15 amino acids. V shed 0 bases, J shed 3 bases, and the junction held 3 bases outside the gene matches. CDR1 and CDR2 from the germline V gene are LGHNA and YSLEER. The CDR3 sequence: CASSQDQGAHYGYTF. The CDR3 nucleotides are TGCGCCAGCAGCCAAGACCAGGGGGCCCACTATGGCTACACCTTC.

V is TRBV7-6 and J is TRBJ2-3; the match to TRBD2 covers 15 bases. This CDR3 has 19 amino acids. Germline values: CDR1 SGHVS, CDR2 FNYEAQ. The ends lost 1 base at V and 5 bases at J; junction bases unmatched: 10. The DNA of the CDR3 is TGTGCCAGCAGCTTAGGGACTAGCGGGAGGGCCTTTGGAGTAGATACGCAGTATTTT. Amino acids: CASSLGTSGRAFGVDTQYF.

This clone is medium-sized in the sample. The chain links TRBV4-3 to TRBJ1-1; D is possibly TRBD1 (5 bases). The CDR3 is made up of 17 amino acids. Germline V gene sequence: CDR1 LGHNA, CDR2 YSLEER. V dropped 1 base and J dropped 11 bases, with 26 bases sitting between them. CDR3: CASSQVLNRGTPGVAFF. The CDR3 DNA reads as TGCGCCAGCAGCCAAGTATTAAATCGCGGGACGCCTGGAGTGGCTTTCTTT.

The CDR3 spells CASSQDGVGTNTGELFF. The DNA for the CDR3 is TGTGCCAGCAGCCAAGACGGTGTCGGGACGAACACCGGGGAGCTGTTTTTT. The chain uses TRBV3-1 (or the pseudogene TRBV3-2) and TRBJ2-2, with D tentatively TRBD2 (5 bases). The CDR3 is 17 amino acids. The germline V gene encodes CDR1 LGHDT and CDR2 YNNKEL (reference sequence). The V end was cut by 0 bases, the J end by 0 bases, with 11 bases between.

This clone appeared a single time. The gene calls are TRBV9 and TRBJ1-4; the D gene is possibly TRBD1 (5 bases). V lost 4 bases and J 6 bases, leaving 16 bases between the germline ends. CDR1 is SGDLS and CDR2 is YYNGEE in the germline V gene. This CDR3 is 15 amino acids long. The CDR3 bases are TGTGCCAGCAGCCCTAGGGGCAGGGCGGATGAAAAACTGTTTTTT. This gives the protein CASSPRGRADEKLFF. Supplemented by reference TRBV9 and TRBJ1-4, the full variable domain reads DSGVTQTPKHLITATGQRVTLRCSPRSGDLSVYWYQQSLDQGLQFLIQYYNGEERAKGNILERFSAQQFPDLHSELNLSSLELGDSALYFCASSPRGRADEKLFFGSGTQLSVL.

Only one count was recorded for this clone. The rearrangement uses TRBV6-6 and TRBJ1-1, with 7 bases that match TRBD1. With V trimmed by 9 bases and J by 1 base, 8 bases remained unmatched. CDR1 is MNHNY and CDR2 is SVGAGI in the germline V gene (reference sequence). CDR3 length equals 14 residues. The CDR3 region is CASFRGQTNTEAFF. The CDR3 region has the DNA TGTGCCAGTTTTCGGGGACAGACGAACACTGAAGCTTTCTTT.

This clone was seen more than once but under ten times. The V and J genes are TRBV7-2 and TRBJ2-7, with 11 bases that match TRBD2. The CDR3 runs 16 residues. The V segment lost 8 bases and the J segment 6 bases; nucleotides outside the gene matches: 15. Germline V gene lookup returns CDR1 SGHTA and CDR2 FQGNSA. The CDR3 reads CASEQRALAGVSEQYF. The DNA for the CDR3 is TGTGCCAGCGAACAAAGGGCACTAGCGGGAGTGTCCGAGCAGTACTTC.